Each of the 14 T cell receptor beta chains below was sequenced from the same sample in a study of graft-versus-host responses after intestinal transplantation. The repertoire was sequenced with immunoSEQ multiplex PCR; TCRdb's copy has only in-frame clones and lacks some. Of roughly 15,000 clones detected, more than 65% appear once; the ten largest clones hold around 3.9%. Intraepithelial plus lamina propria lymphocytes were released by processing graft tissue. The source material was ileum tissue, sampled approximately 26 days after intestinal transplant. The receptors originated from a human patient who received an intestinal transplant, so some T cells may come from the graft donor.

The rearrangement links TRBV2 to TRBJ2-4, with 10 positions matching TRBD1. Trimming took 8 bases from V and 2 from J; bases not matched to a gene: 9. The V gene's germline CDR1 is SNHLY and CDR2 FYNNEI. This CDR3 has 16 residues. CDR3 nucleotide sequence: TGTGCCAGCCAGCTGGACAGGGGGATTACCAAAAACATTCAGTACTTC. Its translation: CASQLDRGITKNIQYF.

The gene calls are TRBV15 and TRBJ2-2; 8 bases line up with TRBD1. Germline values: CDR1 LNHNV, CDR2 YYDKDF (reference sequence). The ends lost 1 base at V and 6 bases at J; junction bases unmatched: 10. The CDR3 is 17 amino acids. CDR3: CATSRVSGQGDSGELFF. For the CDR3, the DNA is TGTGCCACCAGCAGAGTCTCCGGACAGGGAGATTCCGGGGAGCTGTTTTTT.

CDR3 loop: CATKTGEETQYF. CDR3 coding DNA: TGTGCCACCAAGACAGGGGAAGAGACCCAGTACTTC. The chain employs TRBV25-1 and TRBJ2-5, with 8 nucleotides matching TRBD1. V trimming: 10 bases; J trimming: 3 bases; junction bases outside the gene matches: 4. This CDR3 has 12 residues. Germline V CDR1 and CDR2: MGHDK, SYGVNS. Complete variable domain (other parts from reference TRBV25-1 and TRBJ2-5): EADIYQTPRYLVIGTGKKITLECSQTMGHDKMYWYQQDPGMELHLIHYSYGVNSTEKGDLSSESTVSRIRTEHFPLTLESARPSHTSQYLCATKTGEETQYFGPGTRLLVL.

The chain has TRBV10-3 and TRBJ2-1, with D possibly TRBD1 on 6 matching bases. Between the trimmed V and J ends, which lost 8 bases and 9 bases, there was a span of 26 bases. Germline assignment: CDR1 ENHRY and CDR2 SYGVKD. The CDR3 consists of 16 residues. The CDR3: CAISSGTGTGQGEQFF. For the CDR3, the DNA is TGTGCCATCTCGAGTGGGACCGGGACGGGACAAGGTGAGCAGTTCTTC.

The DNA for the CDR3 is TGTGCCAGCAGCTTAGGGGCAGGGGAGTATGGCAATCAGCCCCAGCATTTT. Translation gives CASSLGAGEYGNQPQHF. This chain connects TRBV11-2 to TRBJ1-5; D is perhaps TRBD1 (6 bases). The V gene's germline CDR1 is SGHAT and CDR2 FQNNGV. This CDR3 comprises 17 residues. Trimming shortened V by 1 base and J by 2 bases, and 15 bases separated the two germline ends. Looking up the rest from reference TRBV11-2 and TRBJ1-5 gives the full variable domain: EAGVAQSPRYKIIEKRQSVAFWCNPISGHATLYWYQQILGQGPKLLIQFQNNGVVDDSQLPKDRFSAERLKGVDSTLKIQPAKLEDSAVYLCASSLGAGEYGNQPQHFGDGTRLSIL.

This clone has more than one count but fewer than ten. V is TRBV6-1 and J is TRBJ2-7; D is ambiguous. V was clipped by 4 bases and J by 0 bases, with 7 bases between them. The CDR3 runs 13 residues. Germline V gives CDR1 MNHNS, CDR2 SASEGT. The CDR3 DNA reads TGTGCCAGCAGTGTGCAGGACTCCTACGAGCAGTACGTC. Protein product: CASSVQDSYEQYV.

This clone was recorded once. The chain carries TRBV5-1 and TRBJ2-4, with D hard to call. Germline V lookup: CDR1 SGHRS, CDR2 YFSETQ. The CDR3 is made up of 17 amino acids. The germline V and J ends were trimmed by 2 bases and 0 bases, with 15 bases remaining between them. CDR3 DNA sequence: TGCGCCAGCAGCTTAGAACAGTCCGCACTAGCCAAAAACATTCAGTACTTC. This encodes CASSLEQSALAKNIQYF. Variable domain in full (rest from reference TRBV5-1 and TRBJ2-4): KAGVTQTPRYLIKTRGQQVTLSCSPISGHRSVSWYQQTPGQGLQFLFEYFSETQRNKGNFPGRFSGRQFSNSRSEMNVSTLELGDSALYLCASSLEQSALAKNIQYFGAGTRLSVL.

The chain links TRBV7-9 to TRBJ2-5; 9 bases agree with TRBD2. The germline CDR1 and CDR2 sequences are SEHNR and FQNEAQ (reference sequence). With 5 bases clipped from V and 5 bases from J, the junction kept 12 bases outside the gene matches. The CDR3 consists of 16 residues. The CDR3 sequence is CASSPSGTSFHETQYF. As DNA, the CDR3 is TGTGCCAGCAGCCCATCCGGGACTAGCTTTCATGAGACCCAGTACTTC.

This clone was recorded only once. The chain links TRBV6-1 to TRBJ2-1; 11 nucleotides line up with TRBD2. Germline CDR1 reads MNHNS; CDR2 reads SASEGT. V trimming: 2 bases; J trimming: 3 bases; junction bases outside the gene matches: 0. The CDR3 loop spans 15 amino acids. The CDR3 region has the DNA TGTGCCAGCAGTGAACTAGCGGGGGGCTACAATGAGCAGTTCTTC. It specifies CASSELAGGYNEQFF.

The rearrangement joins TRBV7-2 to TRBJ2-5; 11 nucleotides line up with TRBD2. Germline CDR1 is SGHTA and CDR2 is FQGNSA. This CDR3 region has 15 residues. The V segment lost 7 bases and the J segment 0 bases; nucleotides outside the gene matches: 4. CDR3 amino acids: CASTPGLADQETQYF. The CDR3 bases are TGTGCCAGCACCCCGGGACTAGCGGACCAAGAGACCCAGTACTTC.

In its sample, this clone was seen a few times. J is TRBJ1-2 and V is TRBV7-9; TRBD1 is a possible D gene (5 bases). V was trimmed by 7 bases and J by 4 bases, leaving 10 bases between them. The CDR3 contains 12 residues. CDR1 is SEHNR and CDR2 is FQNEAQ in the germline V gene (reference sequence). The CDR3 DNA reads TGTGCCAGCACGGACATTCTCTATGGCTACACCTTC. It is translated as CASTDILYGYTF.

The chain uses TRBV2 and TRBJ1-4; a possible D gene is TRBD1 (5 bases). Germline V CDR1 and CDR2: SNHLY, FYNNEI. The CDR3 is 15 amino acids. Trimming took 7 bases from V and 3 from J, leaving 15 bases between them. CDR3 sequence (DNA): TGTGCCAGCACGGGGGAGTCTTTGTCTAATGAAAAACTGTTTTTT. Its protein is CASTGESLSNEKLFF.

There are a few counts of this clone. This chain uses TRBV13 with TRBJ2-3, with 10 bases fitting TRBD1. This CDR3 has 16 amino acids. The J segment lost 0 bases and the V segment lost 5 bases, leaving 5 bases of the junction unmatched. Germline V gives CDR1 PRHDT, CDR2 FYEKMQ (reference sequence). CDR3 nucleotide sequence: TGTGCCAGCAGCAACCGGGACAGGGGAAGCACAGATACGCAGTATTTT. It specifies CASSNRDRGSTDTQYF.

The V gene is TRBV20-1, the J gene TRBJ2-7; TRBD1 matches 7 bases. CDR3 length: 11 amino acids. J was trimmed by 8 bases and V by 5 bases; bases with no gene match: 6. Germline V lookup: CDR1 DFQATT, CDR2 SNEGSKA (reference sequence). CDR3 DNA: TGCAGTGCTTCAAGACAGGGCAAGCAGTACGTC. This translates into CSASRQGKQYV.